The clone carrying this TCR beta chain occurred many times. Its antigen is not identified. The data were taken from a study of identical twins. Study conclusions and caveats: Beta out-of-frame sequences showed weaker excess sharing between twins.

Via MiXCR, TCRdb re-called the 5' RACE reads, giving one row per CDR3 protein. The profile shows under 300,000 distinct CDR3 sequences, more than 13% of them singletons. The CDR3 extends over 16 amino acids. Trimming cost V 4 bases and J 7 bases; bases outside gene matches: 13. Looked up from germline, CDR1 is SGHKS and CDR2 is YYEKEE (reference sequence). This rearrangement joins TRBV5-5 to TRBJ1-5, with 8 positions matching TRBD1. The sequencing input was memory (CD45RO+) T cells sorted from blood. The receptor's source is a woman aged 18-30 years in good health. This chain's CDR3 is CASSPRTGPLEQPQHF. The CDR3 DNA reads as TGTGCCAGCAGCCCCAGGACAGGGCCCCTAGAACAGCCCCAGCATTTT.